Following are 27 T cell receptor beta chains from one sample sequenced in a study of OX40 agonist ivuxolimab in advanced cancers. This table comes from immunoSEQ multiplex PCR, and its TCRdb copy is limited to in-frame clones, with some not included. This table holds more than 25,000 clones, 86% found once. Sequenced here: CD4+ or CD8+ T cells sorted from blood, sampled in a trial of the OX40 agonist ivuxolimab. Receptor source: an adult with an advanced solid tumor such as melanoma, head and neck, liver or kidney cancer.

This chain connects TRBV4-1 to TRBJ2-7; TRBD1 aligns across 8 bases. Germline values: CDR1 MGHRA, CDR2 YSYEKL. This CDR3 spans 16 amino acids. V gave up 2 bases and J gave up 1 base; unmatched junction bases: 7. The CDR3 DNA reads TGCGCCAGCAGCCAAACCATTGGACAGGGATCCTACGAGCAGTACTTC. Protein: CASSQTIGQGSYEQYF.

The chain's CDR3 is CASSQDILRYNEQFF. The CDR3 coding sequence is TGTGCCAGCAGCCAAGATATACTCCGCTACAATGAGCAGTTCTTC. The chain links TRBV14 to TRBJ2-1; D unresolved. CDR1 and CDR2 (germline): SGHDN, FVKESK. V was cut by 0 bases and J by 3 bases, with 9 bases left in between. The CDR3 contains 15 residues.

The CDR3 DNA follows: TGCGCCAGCAGCTTCGAAGCGGGGACCTACGAGCAGTACTTC. Translated: CASSFEAGTYEQYF. This chain connects TRBV5-1 to TRBJ2-7; 7 bases agree with TRBD2. V dropped 2 bases and J dropped 2; count of bases not matched to a gene: 4. Germline-derived CDR1 and CDR2 are SGHRS and YFSETQ. The CDR3 spans 14 residues.

The chain recombines TRBV10-3 with TRBJ1-1; 10 bases map to TRBD1. CDR3 length equals 15 residues. Trimming at V came to 7 bases and at J to 0 bases, leaving 5 bases not matched to a gene. Germline V lookup: CDR1 ENHRY, CDR2 SYGVKD. The CDR3 spells CAITLGQGMNTEAFF. As DNA, the CDR3 is TGTGCCATCACTTTGGGACAGGGGATGAACACTGAAGCTTTCTTT.

This clone came up once. The chain employs TRBV28 and TRBJ1-5, with TRBD1 matching over 7 bases. This CDR3 is 15 amino acids long. Germline V gene data show CDR1 as MDHEN and CDR2 as SYDVKM. With V trimmed by 6 bases and J by 2 bases, 7 bases remained unmatched. CDR3 sequence reads: CASSTTGEGNQPQHF. The CDR3 bases are TGTGCCAGCAGCACAACAGGGGAGGGCAATCAGCCCCAGCATTTT.

V is TRBV7-6 and J is TRBJ2-7; TRBD1 is a possible D gene (7 bases). The V and J ends lost 3 bases and 1 base respectively, with 13 bases between them. The CDR3 length is 15 residues. CDR1 and CDR2 (germline): SGHVS, FNYEAQ. CDR3 nucleotides: TGTGCCAGCAGCTTGGGGGGACAGTCATCCTACGAGCAGTACTTC. The encoded protein is CASSLGGQSSYEQYF.

The count of this clone is one. The junction departs from the called germline gene at one end, perhaps through a read error. The chain employs TRBV14 and TRBJ2-2; TRBD2 matches at 10 bases. This CDR3 contains 15 residues. Germline V gene data show CDR1 as SGHDN and CDR2 as FVKESK. CDR3 sequence: CASNPGLASTGEPFF. In DNA, the CDR3 is TGTGCCAGCAATCCGGGACTAGCGTCTACCGGGGAGCCGTTTTTT.

The chain joins TRBV7-2 to TRBJ2-1; TRBD2 matches 8 bases. The trim removed 5 bases at V and 2 bases at J, leaving 14 bases unmatched. Germline CDR1 SGHTA, CDR2 FQGNSA. The CDR3 is 18 amino acids. The CDR3 spells CASSRDGRLARTYNEQFF. As DNA, the CDR3 is TGTGCCAGCAGCCGGGACGGAAGACTAGCGAGGACCTACAATGAGCAGTTCTTC.

This sequence joins TRBV4-1 and TRBJ1-4; maybe TRBD1 (5 bases). This CDR3 has 14 amino acids. Trimming shortened V by 4 bases and J by 3 bases, and 9 bases separated the two germline ends. CDR1 is MGHRA, CDR2 YSYEKL, per germline. The CDR3 spells CASSPEGSNEKLFF. The CDR3 bases are TGCGCCAGCAGCCCCGAGGGGTCTAATGAAAAACTGTTTTTT.

The V call is TRBV7-8, the J call TRBJ1-1; no firm D call. V lost 0 bases to trimming and J lost 1 base, with 9 bases between them. The CDR3 length is 15 residues. Germline assignment: CDR1 SGHVS and CDR2 FQNEAQ. CDR3 nucleotides: TGTGCCAGCAGCTTAGCTGGGAGAAAGAACACTGAAGCTTTCTTT. It translates to CASSLAGRKNTEAFF. Supplemented by reference TRBV7-8 and TRBJ1-1, the full variable domain reads GAGVSQSPRYKVAKRGQDVALRCDPISGHVSLFWYQQALGQGPEFLTYFQNEAQLDKSGLPSDRFFAERPEGSVSTLKIQRTQQEDSAVYLCASSLAGRKNTEAFFGQGTRLTVV.

The chain combines TRBV6-1 with TRBJ2-1, with 8 bases that match TRBD1. V shed 3 bases, J shed 8 bases, and the junction held 12 bases outside the gene matches. The V gene's germline CDR1 is MNHNS and CDR2 SASEGT. CDR3 size: 16 residues. CDR3 nucleotides: TGTGCCAGCAGTGACGAACCCTGGACAGGGAACGATGAGCAGTTCTTC. Its translation is CASSDEPWTGNDEQFF.

This clone appeared once. The V gene is TRBV28, the J gene TRBJ1-2, with a weak D call TRBD1 (5 bases). Germline CDR1 and CDR2: MDHEN and SYDVKM. The CDR3 spans 17 residues. The germline V and J ends were trimmed by 3 bases and 6 bases, with 23 bases remaining between them. The CDR3 nucleotides read TGTGCCAGCAGTTTTACGTCGGTCCTGCGGGGGGTAGATGGCTACACCTTC. Its translation is CASSFTSVLRGVDGYTF.

The chain carries TRBV10-3 and TRBJ2-7; D is tentatively TRBD1 or TRBD2 (5 bases each). Germline assignment: CDR1 ENHRY and CDR2 SYGVKD. This CDR3 comprises 14 residues. V was pared by 2 bases and J by 2 bases, with 10 bases between. CDR3 residues: CAISENRGAYEQYF. CDR3 nucleotides: TGTGCCATCAGTGAGAACCGGGGCGCCTACGAGCAGTACTTC.

This chain joins TRBV4-1 and TRBJ1-2; D unclear. V lost 0 bases, J lost 8 bases, and 13 bases lay in between. This CDR3 has 14 residues. Germline lookup yields CDR1 MGHRA and CDR2 YSYEKL. CDR3 protein: CASSQDRWRWGYTF. Written as DNA, the CDR3 is TGCGCCAGCAGCCAAGATAGGTGGCGGTGGGGCTACACCTTC.

The CDR3 protein is CASLRSRLTNTEAFF. The CDR3 DNA reads TGTGCCAGCTTACGCAGCCGACTAACGAACACTGAAGCTTTCTTT. J is TRBJ1-1 and V is TRBV7-8; D not resolved. The CDR3 loop spans 15 amino acids. Germline CDR1 reads SGHVS; CDR2 reads FQNEAQ. The ends were cut back, 8 bases at V and 1 base at J, with 17 bases in the middle.

V is TRBV27 and J is TRBJ2-1; no clear D gene. Germline values: CDR1 MNHEY, CDR2 SMNVEV (reference sequence). CDR3 length: 13 amino acids. With 5 bases removed from V and 2 bases from J, the gap between germline ends came to 7 bases. The CDR3 bases are TGTGCCAGCAGTGTGACCCCCTACAATGAGCAGTTCTTC. Translating gives CASSVTPYNEQFF.

The genes are TRBV28 and TRBJ2-2; maybe TRBD2 (5 bases). V gave up 9 bases and J gave up 2 bases, with 10 bases separating them. Germline V gives CDR1 MDHEN, CDR2 SYDVKM. The CDR3 is made up of 13 amino acids. The CDR3 loop is CASKRPNTGELFF. For the CDR3, the DNA is TGTGCCAGTAAGCGGCCTAACACCGGGGAGCTGTTTTTT.

V is TRBV27 and J is TRBJ2-1; TRBD1 matches at 9 bases. V gave up 2 bases and J gave up 9 bases; unmatched junction bases: 11. Germline CDR1 and CDR2: MNHEY and SMNVEV (reference sequence). CDR3 length: 16 residues. The CDR3 DNA reads TGTGCCAGCAGTTTACTCGGGACAGGGACTGGGGGTGAGCAGTTCTTC. It is translated as CASSLLGTGTGGEQFF.

Only a few counts were recorded for this clone. The genes are TRBV7-6 and TRBJ2-7; D might be TRBD1 (5 bases). Trimming stripped 4 bases from V and 4 bases from J, with 11 bases between. Germline V gene lookup returns CDR1 SGHVS and CDR2 FNYEAQ. The CDR3 spans 13 residues. The CDR3 region has the DNA TGTGCCAGCAGCTCACAAGACAGTTACGAGCAGTACTTC. Protein product: CASSSQDSYEQYF.

The V gene is TRBV15, the J gene TRBJ2-1, with D perhaps TRBD2 (5 bases). The CDR3 runs to 17 residues. Trimming took 0 bases from V and 9 from J, leaving 21 bases between them. Germline CDR1 and CDR2: LNHNV and YYDKDF (reference sequence). The DNA of the CDR3 is TGTGCCACCAGCAGAGATGGGAGTGGCAGTGCCTCTGTTGAGCAGTTCTTC. Protein: CATSRDGSGSASVEQFF.

The chain couples TRBV15 to TRBJ2-1; 13 nucleotides agree with TRBD2. Germline CDR1 reads LNHNV; CDR2 reads YYDKDF (reference sequence). This CDR3 is 15 amino acids long. V shed 3 bases and J 5 bases; nucleotides not matched to a gene: 1. DNA of the CDR3: TGTGCCACCAGCAGTGGACTAGCGGGAGACAATGAGCAGTTCTTC. The encoded protein is CATSSGLAGDNEQFF.

V and J are TRBV2 and TRBJ2-7; 12 bases map to TRBD2. CDR1 is SNHLY, CDR2 FYNNEI, per germline. V lost 4 bases to trimming and J lost 6 bases; unmatched junction nucleotides: 4. CDR3 length: 14 residues. CDR3 sequence (DNA): TGTGCCAGCAGTGGACTAGCGGGAGTAGGCGAGCAGTACTTC. Translated: CASSGLAGVGEQYF.

This clone has only one observation. The chain couples TRBV5-1 to TRBJ2-7; 9 bases are shared with TRBD2. Germline CDR1 is SGHRS and CDR2 is YFSETQ. The CDR3 extends over 15 amino acids. Losses at the gene ends were 5 bases for V and 2 bases for J; bases not matched to a gene: 8. CDR3 amino acids: CASRHGLASTYEQYF. CDR3 DNA: TGCGCCAGCAGACACGGACTAGCGTCGACCTACGAGCAGTACTTC.

The count of this clone is one. V is TRBV5-1 and J is TRBJ2-7; 7 bases map to TRBD1. The J segment lost 6 bases and the V segment lost 2 bases, leaving 17 bases of the junction unmatched. CDR3 length equals 17 residues. The germline CDR1 and CDR2 sequences are SGHRS and YFSETQ. CDR3 region: CASSFGADRVIPREQYF. The DNA of the CDR3 is TGCGCCAGCAGCTTTGGGGCCGACAGGGTGATCCCTCGCGAGCAGTACTTC.

CDR3 region: CASSPREANEQFF. The CDR3 DNA reads TGCGCCAGCAGCCCTCGTGAAGCCAATGAGCAGTTCTTC. This rearrangement joins TRBV4-1 to TRBJ2-1; D unresolved. The ends were cut back, 4 bases at V and 6 bases at J, with 10 bases in the middle. This CDR3 has 13 residues. Looked up from germline, CDR1 is MGHRA and CDR2 is YSYEKL.

The CDR3 is CASSQDILEREFFHEQFF. Written as DNA, the CDR3 is TGTGCCAGCAGCCAAGATATCCTTGAGCGGGAGTTTTTCCATGAGCAGTTCTTC. The genes are TRBV14 and TRBJ2-1; 8 nucleotides align to TRBD2. The CDR3 consists of 18 residues. Germline assignment: CDR1 SGHDN and CDR2 FVKESK. V gave up 0 bases and J gave up 8 bases; unmatched junction bases: 15. Using reference TRBV14 and TRBJ2-1 for the parts outside the CDR3, the full variable domain is EAGVTQFPSHSVIEKGQTVTLRCDPISGHDNLYWYRRVMGKEIKFLLHFVKESKQDESGMPNNRFLAERTGGTYSTLKVQPAELEDSGVYFCASSQDILEREFFHEQFFGPGTRLTVL.

The chain has TRBV30 and TRBJ2-1, with TRBD2 identical over 9 bases. The CDR3 has 11 residues. V shed 8 bases and J 13 bases; nucleotides not matched to a gene: 9. Germline assignment: CDR1 GTSNPN and CDR2 SVGIG (reference sequence). In DNA form, the CDR3 reads TGTGCCGGCCTAGCGGGATTCGATCAGTTCTTC. Translated, it gives CAGLAGFDQFF.